A single sample is the source of the 2 T cell receptor beta chains below, sequenced in a study of T cell responses to AZD1222 COVID-19 vaccine (TCRdb year 2021). The time point label of this sample denotes: about 28 days (+/-7) after the second vaccine dose. The method behind the library was the immunoSEQ multiplex PCR assay. In TCRdb, the immuneACCESS table is reduced to in-frame sequences with V and J assigned. These tables do not hold every clone; where another copy was compared, an unresolved V gene accounts for under half, and the others remain unexplained. Present in this sample are some 130,000 clones, roughly nine tenths of which were seen just once. The top ten constitute around 9.5% of the sample. This material consisted of peripheral blood, taken 28 days after the second AZD1222 dose. These receptors all come from an adult who received the AZD1222 COVID-19 vaccine.

This sequence joins TRBV21-1 and TRBJ1-1. TRBV21-1 represents a pseudogene. The CDR3 runs 14 residues. The CDR3 coding sequence is TGTGCCAGCAGCAAAAGTGAGTTAGAGAATGAAGCTTTCTTT. Translation gives CASSKSELENEAFF.

The rearrangement links TRBV27 to TRBJ1-1; TRBD1 is a possible D gene (6 bases). Looked up from germline, CDR1 is MNHEY and CDR2 is SMNVEV (reference sequence). The CDR3 contains 13 residues. V lost 10 bases and J 1 base, leaving 13 bases between the germline ends. The CDR3 is CATGDNRNTEAFF. The CDR3 DNA reads TGTGCCACCGGGGACAACCGGAACACTGAAGCTTTCTTT.